This T cell receptor beta chain was recovered during a study of T cell responses to AZD1222 COVID-19 vaccine. On the study more broadly: Second-dose groups at about 4 or about 12 weeks were pooled.

In this sample, this clone turned up many times. Its cognate antigen is unknown. Data came from immunoSEQ multiplex PCR; TCRdb stores just in-frame clones and leaves some out. The data contain some 150,000 clones, about 95% of them singletons. Trimming removed 5 bases from V and 1 base from J, with 8 bases in between. Germline loops: CDR1 MNHEY, CDR2 SMNVEV (reference sequence). This CDR3 region has 13 residues. Study results and caveats: Seropositive status at baseline applied to only 5 or 6 AZD1222 recipients. Spike-specific TCRs gained breadth and depth after people received two AZD1222 doses.

This specimen was peripheral blood, taken on day 0 of AZD1222 vaccination. The receptor's source is an adult in good health. This chain links TRBV27 with TRBJ1-1, with D maybe TRBD1 (5 bases). For the CDR3, the DNA is TGTGCCAGCAGTCAGGGAGAGAACACTGAAGCTTTCTTT. It is translated as CASSQGENTEAFF.